This TCR beta chain originates from a study of early T cells in non-severe SARS-CoV-2 infection. This clonotype was seen repeatedly, ten times or more. The junction shows a germline mismatch at one end, possibly a read error. A single record per CDR3 protein comes from TCRdb applying MiXCR to the 5' RACE reads. The table lists tens of thousands of distinct CDR3 sequences, about 8% of them singletons. Germline CDR1 SEHNR, CDR2 FQNEAQ (reference sequence). This CDR3 spans 17 amino acids. Sequencing was performed on whole blood. This chain links TRBV7-9 with TRBJ2-7; 9 bases are shared with TRBD2. The sequence was collected from an adult who was a healthcare worker with PCR-confirmed SARS-CoV-2 infection or an uninfected control (not recorded which). In DNA form, the CDR3 reads TGTGCCAGCAGCCCACGACTGGGACTAGCAATCTCCTCCGAGCAGTACTTC. This sequence encodes CASSPRLGLAISSEQYF.